Listed here is a single T cell receptor (beta chain). The antigen is undetermined. The data stem from a study of T cells in narcolepsy. Overall study findings and caveats: Autoreactive clonotypes reportedly recurred in blood of same and different patients, not controls. HCRT-specific and TRIB2-specific autoreactive clonotypes appeared among same-patient CSF and blood CD4+ clonotypes. Some memory CD4+ repertoires had no autoreactive clone sequences.

The CDR3 length is 14 residues. The germline gives CDR1 MNHEY, CDR2 SVGAGI. The V and J ends lost 4 bases and 8 bases respectively, with 17 bases between them. Profiled with immunoSEQ multiplex PCR; TCRdb holds only in-frame clones, not every one. The sample consists of fewer than 35,000 clones, 78% of them appearing once. Sequenced sample: CD45RA- memory CD4+ T cells from PBMCs. V usage is TRBV6-5 and J usage is TRBJ1-2, with D possibly being TRBD1 (6 bases). This receptor was taken from a human donor with narcolepsy. CDR3 DNA: TGTGCCAGCAGTTTCAATAGACAGGCGAGAGGCTACACCTTC. Its protein is CASSFNRQARGYTF.